This T cell receptor (beta chain) is from a study of T-cell reconstitution after alpha-beta-depleted transplantation in children listed by TCRdb under 2016. Background for the entire study: Using TCR repertoire profiling, the study quantitatively followed how T-cell immune reconstitution unfolded in children after TCRalphabeta/CD19-depleted allogeneic hematopoietic cell transplantation. What the study reported, not specific to this receptor: The apparently early recovery of alphabetaT-cell counts about two months after transplant reportedly depended on only several hundred rapidly expanded clones that came from non-depleted graft cells. The frequencies of hyperexpanded clones fell over the following months, and after one year, T-cell counts and TCRbeta diversity were mostly attributed to newly produced T cells. In some patients, the high TCRbeta diversity seen at day 60 was put down to recipient T cells and intrathymic progenitors that had survived conditioning.

Sample treatment or condition, as interpreted from the label and publication: allogeneic hematopoietic cell transplantation with graft depleted of TCRalphabeta T cells and CD19 B cells. Transplant recipients were children who received TCRalphabeta/CD19-depleted allogeneic hematopoietic cell grafts. Per the germline V gene, SGHRS is the CDR1 and YFSETQ is the CDR2. Measured from the cysteine to the phenylalanine, the CDR3 is 14 residues long. The DNA shown is the 42-base CDR3, in frame from base 1. V is pruned by 1 base and J by 7 bases, leaving 4 bases of the junction without a gene match. To prepare the library, PCR was applied. The sample was run on an Illumina HiSeq 2500. TCR library preparation used molecular barcoding, with unique molecular identifiers applied to normalize quantification of the TCRbeta repertoire. Using fastp trimming at Q25 and MiXCR clonotype assembly, TCRdb reanalyzed the public sequencing data and kept in-frame beta chains. Each entry is one CDR3 protein sequence, shown with its most common DNA and genes. The sample contains hundreds of thousands of distinct CDR3 sequences, under 9.5% of them found a single time. Clones ranked in the top ten supply roughly 6% of the sample.

This clonotype has a handful of counts. Which antigen it targets is not known. Per-nucleotide qualities are absent, and no much larger clonotype sits a single base away. The chain couples TRBV5-1 to TRBJ2-2; 7 bases in between match TRBD2. This clonotype was obtained from a male patient between 5 and 17 years old who had a stem cell transplant for acute lymphoblastic leukemia, so the T cells may come from the graft donor. The sequencing here drew on PBMCs, mostly from graft donor cells, taken 180 days after TCRalphabeta/CD19-depleted stem cell transplant. The DNA sequence reads TGCGCCAGCAGCTTGCGGGAGGTTCGCGGGGAGCTGTTTTTT. Its protein product is CASSLREVRGELFF. Full variable domain (CDR3 extended with the reference TRBV5-1 and TRBJ2-2 proteins): KAGVTQTPRYLIKTRGQQVTLSCSPISGHRSVSWYQQTPGQGLQFLFEYFSETQRNKGNFPGRFSGRQFSNSRSEMNVSTLELGDSALYLCASSLREVRGELFFGEGSRLTVL.